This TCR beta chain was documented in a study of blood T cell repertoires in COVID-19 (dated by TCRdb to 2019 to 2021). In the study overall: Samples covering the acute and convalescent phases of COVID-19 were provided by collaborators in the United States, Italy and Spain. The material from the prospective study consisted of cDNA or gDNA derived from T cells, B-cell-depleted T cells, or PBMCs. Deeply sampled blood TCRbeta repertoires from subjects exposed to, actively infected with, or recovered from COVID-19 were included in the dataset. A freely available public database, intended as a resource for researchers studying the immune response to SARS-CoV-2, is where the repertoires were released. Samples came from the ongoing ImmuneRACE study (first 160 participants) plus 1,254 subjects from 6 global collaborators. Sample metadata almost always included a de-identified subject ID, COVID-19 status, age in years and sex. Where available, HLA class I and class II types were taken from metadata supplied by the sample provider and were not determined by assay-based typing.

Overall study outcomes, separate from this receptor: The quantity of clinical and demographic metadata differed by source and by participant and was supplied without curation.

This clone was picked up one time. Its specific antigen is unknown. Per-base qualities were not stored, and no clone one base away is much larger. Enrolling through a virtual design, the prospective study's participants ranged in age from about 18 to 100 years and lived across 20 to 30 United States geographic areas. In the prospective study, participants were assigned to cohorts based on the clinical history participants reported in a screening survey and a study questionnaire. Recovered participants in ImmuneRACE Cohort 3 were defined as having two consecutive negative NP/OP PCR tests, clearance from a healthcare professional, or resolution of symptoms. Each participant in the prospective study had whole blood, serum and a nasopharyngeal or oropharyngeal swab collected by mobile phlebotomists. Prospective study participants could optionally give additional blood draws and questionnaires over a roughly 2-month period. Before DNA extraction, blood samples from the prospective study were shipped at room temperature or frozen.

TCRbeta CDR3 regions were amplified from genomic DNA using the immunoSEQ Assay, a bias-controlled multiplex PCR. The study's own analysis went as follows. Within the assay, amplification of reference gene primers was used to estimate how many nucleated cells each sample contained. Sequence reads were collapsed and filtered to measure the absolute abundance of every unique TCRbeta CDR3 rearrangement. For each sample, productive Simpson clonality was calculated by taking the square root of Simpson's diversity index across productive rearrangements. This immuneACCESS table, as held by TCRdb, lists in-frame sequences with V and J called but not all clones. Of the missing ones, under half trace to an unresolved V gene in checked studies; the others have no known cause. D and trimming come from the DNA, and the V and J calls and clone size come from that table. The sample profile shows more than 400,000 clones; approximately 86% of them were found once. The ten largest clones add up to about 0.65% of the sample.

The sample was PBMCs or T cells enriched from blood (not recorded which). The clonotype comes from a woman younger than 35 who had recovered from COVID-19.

The DNA is as follows: TGTGCCAGCAGGGACCGGGACAGGGGCCATGGCTACACCTTC. This is translated as CASRDRDRGHGYTF. This sequence uses TRBV9 and TRBJ1-2, and 10 junction bases match TRBD1. The germline V gene specifies SGDLS as CDR1 and YYNGEE as CDR2. CDR3 length: 14 amino acids, cysteine to phenylalanine. Of all the DNA, just the CDR3 is kept, 42 bases in frame from base 1. The germline V and J ends show losses of 5 bases and 6 bases respectively, and no gene match explains 7 bases of the junction.